This T cell receptor (beta chain) stems from a study of T cell changes during pregnancy in multiple sclerosis. Data came from immunoSEQ multiplex PCR; TCRdb stores just in-frame clones and leaves some out. The profile shows about 85,000 clones, 90% to 95% of them singletons. Trimming took off 5 bases at V and 6 bases at J, with 15 bases between the two ends. The CDR3 has 14 amino acids. Germline-derived CDR1 and CDR2 are SGHDT and YYEEEE. The source is a female donor with multiple sclerosis, enrolled in a pregnancy study. The chain is built from TRBV5-6 and TRBJ2-1; a weak D match, TRBD2 (6 bases). This material consisted of peripheral blood, taken in the first trimester of pregnancy. CDR3 DNA sequence: TGTGCCAGCAGTATTGGCCTAGCGTCCAATGAGCAGTTCTTC. Protein: CASSIGLASNEQFF.